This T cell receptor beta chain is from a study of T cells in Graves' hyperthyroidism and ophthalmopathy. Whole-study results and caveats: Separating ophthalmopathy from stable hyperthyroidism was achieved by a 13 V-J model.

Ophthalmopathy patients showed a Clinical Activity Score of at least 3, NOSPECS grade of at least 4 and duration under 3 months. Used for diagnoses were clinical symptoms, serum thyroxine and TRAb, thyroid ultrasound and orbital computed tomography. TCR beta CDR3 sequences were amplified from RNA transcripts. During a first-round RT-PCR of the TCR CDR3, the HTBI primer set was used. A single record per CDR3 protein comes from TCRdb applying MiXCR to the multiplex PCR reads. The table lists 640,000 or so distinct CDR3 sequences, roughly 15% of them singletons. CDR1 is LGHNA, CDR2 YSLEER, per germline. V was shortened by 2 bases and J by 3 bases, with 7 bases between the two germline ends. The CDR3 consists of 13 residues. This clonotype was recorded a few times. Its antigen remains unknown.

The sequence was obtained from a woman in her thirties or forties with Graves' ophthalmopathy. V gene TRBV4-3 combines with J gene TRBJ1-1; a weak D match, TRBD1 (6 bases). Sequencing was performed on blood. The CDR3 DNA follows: TGCGCCAGCAGCCAAAACAGGGACACTGAAGCTTTCTTT. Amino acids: CASSQNRDTEAFF.